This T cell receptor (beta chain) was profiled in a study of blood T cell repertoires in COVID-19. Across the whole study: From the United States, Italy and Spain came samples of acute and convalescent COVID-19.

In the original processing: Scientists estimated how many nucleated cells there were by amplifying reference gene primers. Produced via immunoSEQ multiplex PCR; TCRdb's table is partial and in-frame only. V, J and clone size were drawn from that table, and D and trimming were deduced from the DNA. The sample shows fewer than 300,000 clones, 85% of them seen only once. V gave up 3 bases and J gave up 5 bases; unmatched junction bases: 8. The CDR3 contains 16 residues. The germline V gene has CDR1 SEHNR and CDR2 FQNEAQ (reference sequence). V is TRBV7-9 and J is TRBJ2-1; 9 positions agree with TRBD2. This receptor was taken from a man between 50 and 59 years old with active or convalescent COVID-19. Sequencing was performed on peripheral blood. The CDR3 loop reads CASSFTTSGPNNEQFF. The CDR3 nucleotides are TGTGCCAGCAGCTTCACTACTAGCGGGCCTAACAATGAGCAGTTCTTC.